The T cell receptor beta chain described here comes from a study of vaccination and CD4 T cells after COVID-19. Overall study: Sampling that followed vaccination took place a median approximately 72 days after dose two, within a range of 14 to 241. Cells were stimulated with overlapping spike peptide pools from SARS-CoV-2, HCoV-NL63, HCoV-OC43 and HCoV-229E. Study results and caveats: A median approximately 86% of convalescent patients' SARS-CoV-2-reactive clones emerged only after vaccination.

Treatment given: roughly ten-day PBMC culture with coronavirus spike peptide pools or control peptides (ViraFEST assay). Sequenced with the Oncomine TCR Beta short-read assay was DNA taken from cultured CD4+ T cells. From cultured CD4+ T cells, genomic DNA was extracted. TCRdb processed the PCR reads anew with MiXCR; each CDR3 protein has one entry. This table has around 10,000 distinct CDR3 sequences, 25% to 30% appearing once. Germline assignment: CDR1 DFQATT and CDR2 SNEGSKA (reference sequence). This CDR3 spans 17 amino acids. Trimming took 6 bases from V and 0 from J; bases not matched to a gene: 8. This clonotype turned up a few times. Its specificity is not known.

The V and J genes are TRBV20-1 and TRBJ2-3, with 14 bases identical to TRBD2. The receptor's source is a human donor with COVID-19. Sequencing was performed on cultured CD4+ T cells from blood. In DNA, the CDR3 is TGCAGTGCCCAGGGACTAGCGGGGGAGTCTAGCACAGATACGCAGTATTTT. Amino acids: CSAQGLAGESSTDTQYF.